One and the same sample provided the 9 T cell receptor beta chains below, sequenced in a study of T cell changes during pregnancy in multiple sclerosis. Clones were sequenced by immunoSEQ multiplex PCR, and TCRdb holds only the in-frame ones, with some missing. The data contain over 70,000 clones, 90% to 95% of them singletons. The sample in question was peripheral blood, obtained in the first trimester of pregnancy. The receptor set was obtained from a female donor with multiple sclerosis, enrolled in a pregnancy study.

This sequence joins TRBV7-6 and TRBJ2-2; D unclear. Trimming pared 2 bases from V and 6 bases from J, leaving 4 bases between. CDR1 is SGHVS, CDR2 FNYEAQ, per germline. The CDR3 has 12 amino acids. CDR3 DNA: TGTGCCAGCAGCTTATTATCCGGGGAGCTGTTTTTT. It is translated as CASSLLSGELFF.

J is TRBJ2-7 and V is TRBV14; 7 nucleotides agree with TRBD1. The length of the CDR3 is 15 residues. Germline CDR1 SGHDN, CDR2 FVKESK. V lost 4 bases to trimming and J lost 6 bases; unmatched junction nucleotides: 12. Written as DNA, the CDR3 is TGTGCCAGCAGCCCCTCGACAGGGCCTTTGGGCGAGCAGTACTTC. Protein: CASSPSTGPLGEQYF.

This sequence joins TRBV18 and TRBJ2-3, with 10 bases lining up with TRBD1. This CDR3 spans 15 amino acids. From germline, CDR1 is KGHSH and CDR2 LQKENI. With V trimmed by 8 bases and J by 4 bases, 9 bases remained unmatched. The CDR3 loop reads CASRKDRGLADTQYF. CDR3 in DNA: TGTGCCAGCCGGAAAGACAGGGGGCTCGCAGATACGCAGTATTTT.

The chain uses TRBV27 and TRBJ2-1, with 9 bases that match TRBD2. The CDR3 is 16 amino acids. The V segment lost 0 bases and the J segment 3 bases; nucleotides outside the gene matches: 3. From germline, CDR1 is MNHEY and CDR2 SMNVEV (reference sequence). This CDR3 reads CASSLSRGGVYNEQFF. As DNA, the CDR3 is TGTGCCAGCAGTTTATCCCGCGGGGGGGTCTACAATGAGCAGTTCTTC.

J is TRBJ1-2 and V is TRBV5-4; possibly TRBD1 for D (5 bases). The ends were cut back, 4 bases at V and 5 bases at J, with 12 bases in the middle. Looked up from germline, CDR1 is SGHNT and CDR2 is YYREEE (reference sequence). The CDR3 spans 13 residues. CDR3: CASSPGQGYGYTF. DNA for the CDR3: TGTGCCAGCAGCCCTGGACAAGGTTATGGCTACACCTTC.

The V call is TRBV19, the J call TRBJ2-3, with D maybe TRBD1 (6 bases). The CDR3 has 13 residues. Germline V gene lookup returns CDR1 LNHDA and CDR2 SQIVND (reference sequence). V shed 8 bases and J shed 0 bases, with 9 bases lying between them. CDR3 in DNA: TGTGCCAGTGGGGGCGTTAGCACAGATACGCAGTATTTT. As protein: CASGGVSTDTQYF.

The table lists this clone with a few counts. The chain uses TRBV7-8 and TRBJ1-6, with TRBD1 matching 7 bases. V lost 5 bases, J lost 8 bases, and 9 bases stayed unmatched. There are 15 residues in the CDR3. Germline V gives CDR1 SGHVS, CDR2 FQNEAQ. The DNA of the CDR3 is TGTGCCAGCAGCATAAGAACAGGGGAGGATTCACCCCTCCACTTT. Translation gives CASSIRTGEDSPLHF.

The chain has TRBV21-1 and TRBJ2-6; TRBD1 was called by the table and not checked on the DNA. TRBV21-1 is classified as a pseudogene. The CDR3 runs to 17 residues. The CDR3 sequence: CASSTGQGASGANVLTF. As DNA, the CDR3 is TGTGCCAGCAGCACCGGACAGGGAGCCTCTGGGGCCAACGTCCTGACTTTC.

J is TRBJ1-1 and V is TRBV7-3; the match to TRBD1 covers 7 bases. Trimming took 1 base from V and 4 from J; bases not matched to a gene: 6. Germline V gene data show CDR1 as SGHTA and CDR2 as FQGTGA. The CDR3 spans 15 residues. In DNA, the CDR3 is TGTGCCAGCAGCTTAAGGCAGGGGGTCGCCACTGAAGCTTTCTTT. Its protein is CASSLRQGVATEAFF.